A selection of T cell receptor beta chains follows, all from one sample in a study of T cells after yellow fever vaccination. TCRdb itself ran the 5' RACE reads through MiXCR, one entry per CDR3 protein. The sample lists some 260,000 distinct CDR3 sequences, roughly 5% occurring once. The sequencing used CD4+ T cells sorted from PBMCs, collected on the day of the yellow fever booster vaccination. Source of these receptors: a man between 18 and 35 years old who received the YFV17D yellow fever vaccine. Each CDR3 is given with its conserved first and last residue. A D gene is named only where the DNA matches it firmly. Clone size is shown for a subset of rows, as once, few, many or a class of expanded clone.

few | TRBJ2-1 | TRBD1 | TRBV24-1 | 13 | CATGTALYNEQFF | TGTGCCACTGGGACAGCCTTATACAATGAGCAGTTCTTC
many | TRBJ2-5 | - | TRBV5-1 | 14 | CASSSALDQETQYF | TGCGCCAGCAGCTCGGCCCTCGATCAAGAGACCCAGTACTTC
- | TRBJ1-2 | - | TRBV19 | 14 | CASTVQGPTGGYTF | TGTGCCAGTACGGTTCAGGGCCCCACGGGCGGCTACACCTTC
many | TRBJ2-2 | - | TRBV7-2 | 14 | CASRYTADAGELFF | TGTGCCAGCAGATACACCGCTGATGCCGGGGAGCTGTTTTTT
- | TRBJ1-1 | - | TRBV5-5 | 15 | CASSLHGSLTTEAFF | TGTGCCAGCAGCTTGCACGGGAGTCTTACTACTGAAGCTTTCTTT
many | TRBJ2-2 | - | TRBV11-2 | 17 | CASSLAFGRTNTGELFF | TGTGCCAGCAGCTTAGCTTTCGGCAGAACGAACACCGGGGAGCTGTTTTTT
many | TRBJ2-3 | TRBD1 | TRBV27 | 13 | CVSRGLGTDTQYF | TGTGTCAGCAGGGGGCTGGGCACAGATACGCAGTATTTT
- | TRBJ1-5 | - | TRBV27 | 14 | CASSFGRGYQPQHF | TGTGCCAGCAGTTTTGGCCGAGGCTATCAGCCCCAGCATTTT
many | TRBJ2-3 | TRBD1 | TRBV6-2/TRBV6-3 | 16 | CASTPLRDRGRDTQYF | TGTGCCAGCACCCCTCTACGGGACAGGGGGAGAGATACGCAGTATTTT
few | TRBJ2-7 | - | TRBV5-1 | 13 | CASSLGGLNEQYF | TGCGCCAGCAGCTTGGGGGGGCTCAACGAGCAGTACTTC
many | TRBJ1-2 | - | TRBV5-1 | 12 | CASSQDKVGYTF | TGCGCCAGCAGCCAGGACAAGGTTGGCTACACCTTC
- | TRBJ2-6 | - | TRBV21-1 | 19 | CASTGSAGTGESGANVLTF | TGTGCCAGCACCGGATCGGCCGGGACAGGGGAATCTGGGGCCAACGTCCTGACTTTC
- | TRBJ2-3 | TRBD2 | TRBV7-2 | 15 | CASSLVASGADTQYF | TGTGCCAGCAGCTTAGTGGCTAGCGGGGCAGATACGCAGTATTTT
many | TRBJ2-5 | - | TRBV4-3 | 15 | CASSPGQRNQETQYF | TGCGCCAGCAGCCCCGGACAGAGAAACCAAGAGACCCAGTACTTC